The 16 T cell receptor beta chains given below trace back to one sample, sequenced in a study of shared clonotypes between healthy human individuals. Positively selected for CCR7, the CD45RO-negative cells used as naive CD8 cells excluded terminally differentiated effector memory CD45RA+ cells. Assay used: immunoSEQ multiplex PCR; TCRdb lists only in-frame clones, some missing. This sample has some 2 million clones, with just under 95% found just once. The specimen was naive CD8+ T cells sorted from blood. Receptor source: a man between 18 and 35 years old in good health.

Points on this clone: The same CDR3 arises from other DNA sequences in this sample as well. The chain carries TRBV7-2 and TRBJ1-2; D is possibly TRBD1 (6 bases). The CDR3 is made up of 13 amino acids. The V and J ends lost 3 bases and 2 bases respectively, with 7 bases between them. Germline V lookup: CDR1 SGHTA, CDR2 FQGNSA. In DNA, the CDR3 is TGTGCCAGCAGCTTTCAGGGGAACTATGGCTACACCTTC. This codes for CASSFQGNYGYTF.

The rearrangement uses TRBV2 and TRBJ1-1; 7 bases are shared with TRBD1. The CDR3 is 16 residues long. CDR1 is SNHLY, CDR2 FYNNEI, per germline. V trimming: 0 bases; J trimming: 0 bases; junction bases outside the gene matches: 4. In nucleotides, the CDR3 is TGTGCCAGCAGTGAAGCGCTGACAGGGCTGAACACTGAAGCTTTCTTT. Encoded protein: CASSEALTGLNTEAFF.

The chain combines TRBV18 with TRBJ1-2, with TRBD1 identical over 7 bases. This CDR3 is built from 15 residues. CDR1 is KGHSH, CDR2 LQKENI, per germline. The J segment lost 4 bases and the V segment lost 0 bases, leaving 5 bases of the junction unmatched. The CDR3 spells CASSPPGTVSYGYTF. The CDR3 DNA reads TGTGCCAGCTCACCACCAGGGACAGTTAGCTATGGCTACACCTTC. The variable domain in full, completed from reference TRBV18 and TRBJ1-2, reads NAGVMQNPRHLVRRRGQEARLRCSPMKGHSHVYWYRQLPEEGLKFMVYLQKENIIDESGMPKERFSAEFPKEGPSILRIQQVVRGDSAAYFCASSPPGTVSYGYTFGSGTRLTVV.

Points on this clone: At the DNA level, this CDR3 is encoded by other sequences in the same sample as well. The CDR3 DNA sequence: TGTGCCAGCAGATCAGGGGGAAGCAATCAGCCCCAGCATTTT. Translating it yields CASRSGGSNQPQHF. The chain is built from TRBV27 and TRBJ1-5; 7 bases are a match to TRBD1. CDR3 length: 14 residues. From germline, CDR1 is MNHEY and CDR2 SMNVEV (reference sequence). V shed 6 bases and J 1 base; nucleotides not matched to a gene: 3.

The chain has TRBV18 and TRBJ1-2; TRBD1 matches 12 bases. The trim removed 3 bases at V and 6 bases at J, leaving 5 bases unmatched. The CDR3 totals 15 residues. CDR1 KGHSH and CDR2 LQKENI come from the germline V gene. As DNA, the CDR3 is TGTGCCAGCTCACCCCCGGGACAGGGGGCTCATGGCTACACCTTC. Translating gives CASSPPGQGAHGYTF.

The chain carries TRBV6-1 and TRBJ1-5, with D maybe TRBD1 (6 bases). Germline values: CDR1 MNHNS, CDR2 SASEGT. The CDR3 is 15 residues long. V lost 2 bases and J lost 7, with 15 bases in between. The CDR3 protein is CASSEWNMQGQPQHF. The CDR3 nucleotides are TGTGCCAGCAGTGAATGGAACATGCAGGGGCAGCCCCAGCATTTT.

The rearrangement links TRBV6-1 to TRBJ1-3; 7 nucleotides align to TRBD1. The ends lost 6 bases at V and 0 bases at J; junction bases unmatched: 5. The V gene's germline CDR1 is MNHNS and CDR2 SASEGT. The CDR3 runs to 15 residues. Here the CDR3 reads CASRWDSSSGNTIYF. The CDR3 DNA follows: TGTGCCAGCAGATGGGACAGTAGCTCTGGAAACACCATATATTTT.

The rearrangement uses TRBV10-3 and TRBJ1-1; no reliable D call. This CDR3 is 15 amino acids long. The germline V gene has CDR1 ENHRY and CDR2 SYGVKD. V lost 2 bases and J 2 bases, leaving 12 bases between the germline ends. DNA for the CDR3: TGTGCCATCAGTGAGCCCTACGGGGTAAACACTGAAGCTTTCTTT. Translation gives CAISEPYGVNTEAFF.

The chain links TRBV7-9 to TRBJ2-3; 8 bases are a match to TRBD1. This CDR3 region has 14 residues. Germline assignment: CDR1 SEHNR and CDR2 FQNEAQ (reference sequence). V trimming: 5 bases; J trimming: 4 bases; junction bases outside the gene matches: 5. The CDR3 coding sequence is TGTGCCAGCAGCACCGGACAGGGCCCAGATACGCAGTATTTT. It specifies CASSTGQGPDTQYF.

In the case of this clone: Other DNA sequences in this specimen translate into the identical CDR3. The rearrangement links TRBV7-9 to TRBJ1-5; D is possibly TRBD1 (6 bases). Germline assignment: CDR1 SEHNR and CDR2 FQNEAQ (reference sequence). V lost 3 bases to trimming and J lost 0 bases, with 6 bases between them. This CDR3 spans 14 amino acids. CDR3 nucleotides: TGTGCCAGCAGCTTGGACAGTAGCAATCAGCCCCAGCATTTT. It yields the protein CASSLDSSNQPQHF.

The chain joins TRBV9 to TRBJ2-1; D unresolved. Germline values: CDR1 SGDLS, CDR2 YYNGEE. The CDR3 totals 15 residues. The germline V and J ends were trimmed by 0 bases and 6 bases, with 13 bases remaining between them. The CDR3, as DNA: TGTGCCAGCAGCGTAGGGGTTAGCCTGGGCAATGAGCAGTTCTTC. The encoded protein is CASSVGVSLGNEQFF.

This clone has only one observation. Other DNA sequences in this sample translate to the same CDR3. The CDR3 region is CASSTGGSYEQYF. For the CDR3, the DNA is TGTGCCAGCAGCACAGGGGGTTCATACGAGCAGTACTTC. The rearrangement joins TRBV7-6 to TRBJ2-7; 8 bases agree with TRBD1. Germline values: CDR1 SGHVS, CDR2 FNYEAQ. The CDR3 spans 13 residues. The V and J ends lost 5 bases and 4 bases, in that order; junction bases with no gene match: 4.

This clone was counted a single time. This chain uses TRBV9 with TRBJ1-1; 7 positions agree with TRBD1. The CDR3 totals 16 residues. Per the germline V gene, CDR1 is SGDLS and CDR2 is YYNGEE. J gave up 6 bases and V 4 bases, and 15 bases lay outside the gene matches. In DNA, the CDR3 is TGTGCCAGCAGCTCGGCCATAGGGGGCCTAAACCCTGAAGCTTTCTTT. As protein: CASSSAIGGLNPEAFF.

The chain employs TRBV6-5 and TRBJ1-4; a weak D match, TRBD1 (6 bases). Trimming shortened V by 3 bases and J by 5 bases, and 16 bases separated the two germline ends. The germline CDR1 and CDR2 sequences are MNHEY and SVGAGI. This CDR3 has 16 amino acids. CDR3 in amino acids: CASSYSWGAVNEKLFF. The CDR3 DNA reads as TGTGCCAGCAGTTATAGCTGGGGGGCAGTAAATGAAAAACTGTTTTTT.

The rearrangement links TRBV6-6 to TRBJ2-5, with D perhaps TRBD1 or TRBD2 (5 bases each). The V and J ends lost 2 bases and 1 base respectively, with 14 bases between them. Germline CDR1 reads MNHNY; CDR2 reads SVGAGI (reference sequence). This CDR3 region has 16 residues. The DNA for the CDR3 is TGTGCCAGCAGTTACACTAGACAGAGCCCCCAAGAGACCCAGTACTTC. This gives the protein CASSYTRQSPQETQYF.

The V and J genes are TRBV30 and TRBJ2-7, with 8 bases fitting TRBD1. The CDR3 extends over 16 amino acids. The germline V gene has CDR1 GTSNPN and CDR2 SVGIG (reference sequence). The junction had 10 bases not matched to a gene; V was cut back by 0 bases and J by 3 bases. The CDR3 nucleotides are TGTGCCTGGAGTGTTGTCCCGGACAGGGCGGGCTACGAGCAGTACTTC. Protein product: CAWSVVPDRAGYEQYF.